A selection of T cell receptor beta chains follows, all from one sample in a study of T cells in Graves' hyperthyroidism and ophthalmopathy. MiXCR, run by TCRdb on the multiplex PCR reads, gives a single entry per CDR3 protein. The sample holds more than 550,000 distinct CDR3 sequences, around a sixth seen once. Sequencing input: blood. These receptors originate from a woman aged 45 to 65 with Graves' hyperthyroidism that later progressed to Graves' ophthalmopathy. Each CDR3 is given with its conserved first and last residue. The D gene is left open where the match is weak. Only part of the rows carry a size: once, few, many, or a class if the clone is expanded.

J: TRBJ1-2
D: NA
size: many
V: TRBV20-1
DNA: TGCAGTGCTAGAGATTATACAGGTCGAGGCTACACCTTC
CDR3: CSARDYTGRGYTF

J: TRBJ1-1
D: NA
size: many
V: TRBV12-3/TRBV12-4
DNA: TGTGCCAGCAGCCCGCGGGGGTTGGGCGCTGAAGCTTTCTTT
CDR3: CASSPRGLGAEAFF

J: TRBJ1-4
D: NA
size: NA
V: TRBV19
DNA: TGTGCCAGTAATGTAGTTTTCGGGGGAGGCGGTAATGAAAAACTGTTTTTT
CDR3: CASNVVFGGGGNEKLFF

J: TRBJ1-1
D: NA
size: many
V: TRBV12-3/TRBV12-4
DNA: TGTGCCAGCAGTGGCCCCCGCCAGGGGAACACTGAAGCTTTCTTT
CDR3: CASSGPRQGNTEAFF

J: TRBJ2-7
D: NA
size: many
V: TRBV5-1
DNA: TGCGCCAGCAGCTTGGAAGGCGCCAACTCCTACGAGCAGTACTTC
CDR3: CASSLEGANSYEQYF

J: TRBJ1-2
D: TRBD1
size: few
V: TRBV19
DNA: TGTGCCAGTAGTAGCTCCGGGACAGGGAATTTCAACTATGGCTACACCTTC
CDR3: CASSSSGTGNFNYGYTF

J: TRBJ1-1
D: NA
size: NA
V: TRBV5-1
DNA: TGCGCCAGCACCAGGCGGGCAGACCCCTTCATGAACACTGAAGCTTTCTTT
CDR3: CASTRRADPFMNTEAFF

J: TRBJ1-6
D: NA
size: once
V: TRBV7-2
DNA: TGTGCCAGCAGCTTATTTCAGGGCAATTCACCCCTCCACTTT
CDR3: CASSLFQGNSPLHF

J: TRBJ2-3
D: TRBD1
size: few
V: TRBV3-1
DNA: TGTGCCAGCAGCTGGGCACAGGGGGTAATGTATTTT
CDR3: CASSWAQGVMYF

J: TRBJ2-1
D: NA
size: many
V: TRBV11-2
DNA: TGTGCCAGCAGCCGCACCCACGGGAACTCCTACAATGAGCAGTTCTTC
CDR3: CASSRTHGNSYNEQFF

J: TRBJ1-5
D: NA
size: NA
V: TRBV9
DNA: TGTGCCAGCAGCCCAGACCCGGGGGGCAATCAGCCCCAGCATTTT
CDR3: CASSPDPGGNQPQHF

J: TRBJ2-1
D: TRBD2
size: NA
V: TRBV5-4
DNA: TGTGCCAGCGGGCTCGACTCCGGGACTAGCGTTTACAATGAGCAGTTCTTC
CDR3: CASGLDSGTSVYNEQFF

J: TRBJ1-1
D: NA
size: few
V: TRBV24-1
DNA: TGTGCCACCAGGGGGACAAGGAGCACTGAAGCTTTCTTT
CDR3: CATRGTRSTEAFF

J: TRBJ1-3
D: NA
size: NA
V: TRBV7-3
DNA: TGTGCCAGCAGCTCCCCAGGGGCTGGAAACACCATATATTTT
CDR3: CASSSPGAGNTIYF

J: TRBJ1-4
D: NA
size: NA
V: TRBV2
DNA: TGTGCCGTTTCCCAGGGAGACGATCGTGAAAAACTGTTTTTT
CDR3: CAVSQGDDREKLFF

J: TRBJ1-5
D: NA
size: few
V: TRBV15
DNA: TGTGCCACCAGCAGACACCCAAGTGGGGGGGGCGGACAGCCCCAGCATTTT
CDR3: CATSRHPSGGGGQPQHF

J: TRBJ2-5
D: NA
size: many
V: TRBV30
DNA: TGTGCCTGGCGACCGGGACCACAAGAGACCCAGTACTTC
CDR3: CAWRPGPQETQYF

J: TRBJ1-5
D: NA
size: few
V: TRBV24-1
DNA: TGTGCCACCAGTGACACCGCGGGTTCGCGCAATCAGCCCCAGCATTTT
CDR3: CATSDTAGSRNQPQHF

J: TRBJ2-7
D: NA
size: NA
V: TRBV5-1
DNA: TGCGCCAGCAGCTTGTATCCTAATGAGCAGTACTTC
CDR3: CASSLYPNEQYF

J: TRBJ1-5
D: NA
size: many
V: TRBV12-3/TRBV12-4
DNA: TGTGCCAGCAGTTCCTCAAGGCCCTATAGCAATCAGCCCCAGCATTTT
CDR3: CASSSSRPYSNQPQHF

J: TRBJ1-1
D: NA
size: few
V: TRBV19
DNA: TGTGCCAGCACCGTACAGGGATCTTCTGAAGCTTTCTTT
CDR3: CASTVQGSSEAFF

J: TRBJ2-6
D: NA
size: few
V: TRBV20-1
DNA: TGCAGTGCCCTCCACCGCTCTGGGGCCAACGTCCTGACTTTC
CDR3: CSALHRSGANVLTF

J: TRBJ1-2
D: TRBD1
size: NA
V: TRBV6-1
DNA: TGTGCCAGCAGTGCCCGACAGGGGTTAAACTATGGCTACACCTTC
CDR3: CASSARQGLNYGYTF

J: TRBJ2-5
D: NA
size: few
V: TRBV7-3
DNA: TGTGCCAGCAGCTCCTCAGGGCGACAAGAGACCCAGTACTTC
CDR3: CASSSSGRQETQYF

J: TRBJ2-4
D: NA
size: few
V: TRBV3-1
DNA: TGTGCCAGCAGGCGACAGTTCCTAGCCAAAAACATTCAGTACTTC
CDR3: CASRRQFLAKNIQYF

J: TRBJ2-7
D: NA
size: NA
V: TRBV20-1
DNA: TGCAGTGCTGCCCTCCCAGACAGGTACTCCTACGAGCAGTACTTC
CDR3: CSAALPDRYSYEQYF

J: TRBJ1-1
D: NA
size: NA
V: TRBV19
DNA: TGTGCCAGTAGTACCCGGGACGGTGCGGGTGAAGCTTTCTTT
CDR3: CASSTRDGAGEAFF

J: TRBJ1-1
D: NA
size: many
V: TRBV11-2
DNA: TGTGCCAGCAGCCGTGGGTCCCTAGAGTACACTGAAGCTTTCTTT
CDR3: CASSRGSLEYTEAFF

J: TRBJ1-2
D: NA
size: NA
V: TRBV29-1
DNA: TGCAGCGTTAGTAGTCCAGGCGGGGGCTACACCTTC
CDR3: CSVSSPGGGYTF

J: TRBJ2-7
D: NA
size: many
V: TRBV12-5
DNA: TGTGCTAGTGGTTTGGACAGGGTTCTTCCGTACGAGCAGTACTTC
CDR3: CASGLDRVLPYEQYF

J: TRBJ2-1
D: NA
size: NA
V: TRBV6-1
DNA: TGTGCCAGCGACGGAGGGGGTTTCTCCTACAATGAGCAGTTCTTC
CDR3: CASDGGGFSYNEQFF

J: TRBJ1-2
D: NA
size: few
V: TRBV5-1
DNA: TGCGCCAGCAGCTTGACCCAGGTTGATCCCTATGGCTACACCTTC
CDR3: CASSLTQVDPYGYTF

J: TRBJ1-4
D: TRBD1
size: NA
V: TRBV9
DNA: TGTGCCAGCAGCGTCTCGACAGGGTTAGCTAATGAAAAACTGTTTTTT
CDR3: CASSVSTGLANEKLFF

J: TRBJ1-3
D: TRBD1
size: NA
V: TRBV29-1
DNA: TGCAGCGTGTATGGACAGGGGTCTGGAAACACCATATATTTT
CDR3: CSVYGQGSGNTIYF

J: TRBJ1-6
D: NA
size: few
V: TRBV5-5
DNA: TGTGCCAGCAGCTTTCGACGGGTCACTAATTCACCCCTCCACTTT
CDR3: CASSFRRVTNSPLHF

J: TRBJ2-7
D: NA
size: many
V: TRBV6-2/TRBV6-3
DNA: TGTGCCAGCGGTGGGACGGCTTCCTACGAGCAGTACTTC
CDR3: CASGGTASYEQYF

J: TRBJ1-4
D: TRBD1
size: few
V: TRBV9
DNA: TGTGCCAGCAGCGTAGGGGGGACAGAGTCTGAAAAACTGTTTTTT
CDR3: CASSVGGTESEKLFF

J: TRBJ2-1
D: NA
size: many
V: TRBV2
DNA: TGTGCCAGCAAGGTCCACAATGAGCAGTTCTTC
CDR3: CASKVHNEQFF

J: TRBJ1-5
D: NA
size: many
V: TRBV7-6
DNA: TGTGCCAGCAGCCCCCCAGGCGGGGGAGGGGATAGCAATCAGCCCCAGCATTTT
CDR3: CASSPPGGGGDSNQPQHF

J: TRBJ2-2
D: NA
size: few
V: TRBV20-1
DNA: TGCAGTGCTAGACCTCAGGGTCGTAACGGGGAGCTGTTTTTT
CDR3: CSARPQGRNGELFF

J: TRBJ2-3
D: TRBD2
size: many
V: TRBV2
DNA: TGTGCCAGCAGTGAATCACTAGCGGGGCGCACAGATACGCAGTATTTT
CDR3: CASSESLAGRTDTQYF

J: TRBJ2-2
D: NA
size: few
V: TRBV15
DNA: TGTGCCACCAGCCGCGGGGACTCCACGAGGACCGGGGAGCTGTTTTTT
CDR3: CATSRGDSTRTGELFF

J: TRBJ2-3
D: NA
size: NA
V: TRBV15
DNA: TGTGCCACCAGGCAGGGCAGACAGGTGTGGACCACAGATACGCAGTATTTT
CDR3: CATRQGRQVWTTDTQYF

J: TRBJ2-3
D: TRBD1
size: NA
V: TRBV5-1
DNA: TGCGCCAGCAGCACCAACGGACAGGGCATAAATACGCAGTATTTT
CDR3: CASSTNGQGINTQYF

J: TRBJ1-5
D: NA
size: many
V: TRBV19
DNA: TGTGCCAGTAGTATATTTTCGGGAGACAATCAGCCCCAGCATTTT
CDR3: CASSIFSGDNQPQHF

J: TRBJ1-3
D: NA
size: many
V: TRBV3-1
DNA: TGTGCCAGCAGCCAAGAGTGGGCCTCTGGAAACACCATATATTTT
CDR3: CASSQEWASGNTIYF

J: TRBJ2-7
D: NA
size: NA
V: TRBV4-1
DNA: TGCGCCAGCAGCCAAGAGAAAGGGGTTCGCTACGAGCAGTACTTC
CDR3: CASSQEKGVRYEQYF

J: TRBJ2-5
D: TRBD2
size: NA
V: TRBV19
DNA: TGTGCCAGTAGTATTACCCGACTAGGGCGGGGGGAACAAGAGACCCAGTACTTC
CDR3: CASSITRLGRGEQETQYF

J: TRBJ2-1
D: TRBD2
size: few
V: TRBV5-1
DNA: TGCGCCAGCAGCCCCCAAGCGGGGGGGCAGTTTGAGCAGTTCTTC
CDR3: CASSPQAGGQFEQFF

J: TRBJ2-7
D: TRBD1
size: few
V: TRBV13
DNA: TGTGCCAGCAGCCCCCGGACAGGGGGCCAGTACTACGAGCAGTACTTC
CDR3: CASSPRTGGQYYEQYF

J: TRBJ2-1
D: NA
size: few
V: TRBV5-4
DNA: TGTGCCAGCAAGCCGGGGCAGGGGTCGGATGAGCAGTTCTTC
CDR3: CASKPGQGSDEQFF

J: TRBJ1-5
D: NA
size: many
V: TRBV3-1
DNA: TGTGCCAGCAGCCAAGGGGCAGGGTCGGCCCAGCATTTT
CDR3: CASSQGAGSAQHF

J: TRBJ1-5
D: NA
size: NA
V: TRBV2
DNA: TGTGCCAGCAGTGTAGGGTATCCTCAGCCCCAGCATTTT
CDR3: CASSVGYPQPQHF

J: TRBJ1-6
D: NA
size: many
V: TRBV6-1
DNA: TGTGCCAGCAGTGAAGCAGGAAATTCACCCCTCCACTTT
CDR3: CASSEAGNSPLHF